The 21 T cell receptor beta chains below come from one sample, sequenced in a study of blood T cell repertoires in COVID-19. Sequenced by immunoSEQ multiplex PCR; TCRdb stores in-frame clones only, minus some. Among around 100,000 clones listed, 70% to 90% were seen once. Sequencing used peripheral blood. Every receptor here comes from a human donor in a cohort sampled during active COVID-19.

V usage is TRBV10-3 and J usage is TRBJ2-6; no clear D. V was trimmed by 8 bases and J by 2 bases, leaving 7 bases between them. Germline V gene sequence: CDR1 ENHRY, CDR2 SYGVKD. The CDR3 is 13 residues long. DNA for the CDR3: TGTGCCATCTCCTATCCTGGGGCCAACGTCCTGACTTTC. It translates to CAISYPGANVLTF.

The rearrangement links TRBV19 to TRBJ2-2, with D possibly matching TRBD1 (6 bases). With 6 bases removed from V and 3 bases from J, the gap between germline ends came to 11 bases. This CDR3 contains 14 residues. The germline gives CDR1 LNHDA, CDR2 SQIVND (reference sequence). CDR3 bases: TGTGCCAGTAGCCCCGGGACATACACCGGGGAGCTGTTTTTT. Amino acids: CASSPGTYTGELFF.

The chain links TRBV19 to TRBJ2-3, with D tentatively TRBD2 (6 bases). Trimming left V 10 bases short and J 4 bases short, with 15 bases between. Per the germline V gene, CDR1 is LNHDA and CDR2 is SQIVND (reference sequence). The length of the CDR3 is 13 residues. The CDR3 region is CATSRGGADTQYF. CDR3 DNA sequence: TGTGCCACATCACGCGGAGGGGCAGATACGCAGTATTTT.

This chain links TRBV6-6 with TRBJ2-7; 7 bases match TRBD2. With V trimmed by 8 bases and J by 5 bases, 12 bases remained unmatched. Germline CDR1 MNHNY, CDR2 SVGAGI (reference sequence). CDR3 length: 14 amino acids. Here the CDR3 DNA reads TGTGCCAGCCGTAGACCAATGGCGGGGGACGAGCAGTACTTC. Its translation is CASRRPMAGDEQYF.

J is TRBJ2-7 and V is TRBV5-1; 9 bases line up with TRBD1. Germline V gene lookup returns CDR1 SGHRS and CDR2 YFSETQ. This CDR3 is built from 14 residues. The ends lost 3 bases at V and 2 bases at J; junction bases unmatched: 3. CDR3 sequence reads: CASSSGQGTYEQYF. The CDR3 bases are TGCGCCAGCAGCTCGGGACAGGGTACCTACGAGCAGTACTTC. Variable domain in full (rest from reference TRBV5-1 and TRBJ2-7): KAGVTQTPRYLIKTRGQQVTLSCSPISGHRSVSWYQQTPGQGLQFLFEYFSETQRNKGNFPGRFSGRQFSNSRSEMNVSTLELGDSALYLCASSSGQGTYEQYFGPGTRLTVT.

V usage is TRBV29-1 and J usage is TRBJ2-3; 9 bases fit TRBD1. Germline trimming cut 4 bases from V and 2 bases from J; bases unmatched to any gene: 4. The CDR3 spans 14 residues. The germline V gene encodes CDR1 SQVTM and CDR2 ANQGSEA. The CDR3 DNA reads TGCAGCGTTGTGGACAGGGGCCCCACAGATACGCAGTATTTT. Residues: CSVVDRGPTDTQYF.

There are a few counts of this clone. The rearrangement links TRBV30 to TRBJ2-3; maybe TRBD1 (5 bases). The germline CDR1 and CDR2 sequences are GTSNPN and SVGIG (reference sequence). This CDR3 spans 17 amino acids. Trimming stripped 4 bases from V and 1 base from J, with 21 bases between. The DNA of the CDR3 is TGTGCCTGGAAAGGAGCAGGGTGGGTAGGGGGCACAGATACGCAGTATTTT. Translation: CAWKGAGWVGGTDTQYF.

The CDR3 protein is CASSLEVGHAFF. Here the CDR3 DNA reads TGTGCCAGCAGCTTGGAGGTGGGGCACGCTTTCTTT. The rearrangement uses TRBV5-6 and TRBJ1-1; D is perhaps TRBD1 (5 bases). The V gene lost 0 bases and the J gene lost 11 bases, with 11 bases spanning the gap. CDR3 length: 12 residues. Germline CDR1 and CDR2: SGHDT and YYEEEE.

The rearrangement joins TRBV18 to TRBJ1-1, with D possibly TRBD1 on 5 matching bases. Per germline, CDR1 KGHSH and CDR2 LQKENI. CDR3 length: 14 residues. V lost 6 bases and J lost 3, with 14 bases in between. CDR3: CASSPPGVDTEAFF. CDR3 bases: TGTGCCAGCTCCCCCCCGGGGGTCGACACTGAAGCTTTCTTT.

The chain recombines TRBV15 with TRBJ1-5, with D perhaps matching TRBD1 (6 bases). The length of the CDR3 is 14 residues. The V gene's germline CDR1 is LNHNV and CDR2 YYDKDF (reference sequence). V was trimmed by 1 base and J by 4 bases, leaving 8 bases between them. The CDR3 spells CATSRGQVNQPQHF. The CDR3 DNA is TGTGCCACCAGCAGAGGACAGGTAAATCAGCCCCAGCATTTT. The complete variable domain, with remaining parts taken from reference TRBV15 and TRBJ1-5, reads DAMVIQNPRYQVTQFGKPVTLSCSQTLNHNVMYWYQQKSSQAPKLLFHYYDKDFNNEADTPDNFQSRRPNTSFCFLDIRSPGLGDTAMYLCATSRGQVNQPQHFGDGTRLSIL.

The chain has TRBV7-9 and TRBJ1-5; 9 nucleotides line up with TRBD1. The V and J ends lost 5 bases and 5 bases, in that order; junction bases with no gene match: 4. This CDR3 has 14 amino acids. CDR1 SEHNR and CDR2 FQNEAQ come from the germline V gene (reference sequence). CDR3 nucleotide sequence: TGTGCCAGCAGCCCCTGGACAGGGGATCAGCCCCAGCATTTT. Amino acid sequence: CASSPWTGDQPQHF.

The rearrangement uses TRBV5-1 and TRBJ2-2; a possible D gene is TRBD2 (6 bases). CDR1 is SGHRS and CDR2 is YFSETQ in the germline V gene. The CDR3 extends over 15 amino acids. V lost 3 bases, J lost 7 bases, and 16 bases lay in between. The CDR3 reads CASSSMGLRGGELFF. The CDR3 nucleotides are TGCGCCAGCAGCTCGATGGGACTTCGGGGCGGGGAGCTGTTTTTT.

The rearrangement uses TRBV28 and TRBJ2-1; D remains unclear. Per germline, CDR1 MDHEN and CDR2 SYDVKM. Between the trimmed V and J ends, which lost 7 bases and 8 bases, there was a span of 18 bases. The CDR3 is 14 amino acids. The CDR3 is CASTSIRGIDEQFF. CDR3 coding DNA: TGTGCCAGCACTTCCATCCGAGGTATCGATGAGCAGTTCTTC.

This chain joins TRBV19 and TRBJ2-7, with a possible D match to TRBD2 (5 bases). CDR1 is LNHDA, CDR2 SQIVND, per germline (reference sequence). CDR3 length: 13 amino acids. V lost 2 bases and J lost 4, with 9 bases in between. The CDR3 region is CASSITEGYEQYF. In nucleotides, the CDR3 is TGTGCCAGTAGTATAACCGAGGGTTACGAGCAGTACTTC.

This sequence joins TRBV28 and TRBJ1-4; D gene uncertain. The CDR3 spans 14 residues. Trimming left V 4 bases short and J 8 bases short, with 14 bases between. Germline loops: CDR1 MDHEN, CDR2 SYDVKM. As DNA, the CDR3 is TGTGCCAGCAGTTCCCCTGGAGGGCAGGAAAAACTGTTTTTT. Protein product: CASSSPGGQEKLFF.

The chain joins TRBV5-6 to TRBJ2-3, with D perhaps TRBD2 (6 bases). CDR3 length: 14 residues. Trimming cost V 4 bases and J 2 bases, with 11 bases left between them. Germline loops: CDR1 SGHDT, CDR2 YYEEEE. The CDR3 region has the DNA TGTGCCAGCAGCCGGGGACTTAACACAGATACGCAGTATTTT. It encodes CASSRGLNTDTQYF. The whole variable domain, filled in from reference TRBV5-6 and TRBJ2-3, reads DAGVTQSPTHLIKTRGQQVTLRCSPKSGHDTVSWYQQALGQGPQFIFQYYEEEERQRGNFPDRFSGHQFPNYSSELNVNALLLGDSALYLCASSRGLNTDTQYFGPGTRLTVL.

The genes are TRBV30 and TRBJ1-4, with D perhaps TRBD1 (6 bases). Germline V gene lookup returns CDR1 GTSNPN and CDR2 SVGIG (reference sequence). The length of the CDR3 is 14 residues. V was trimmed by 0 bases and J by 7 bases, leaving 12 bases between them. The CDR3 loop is CAWSVGAVREKLFF. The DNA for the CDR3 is TGTGCCTGGAGTGTGGGGGCAGTGCGTGAAAAACTGTTTTTT.

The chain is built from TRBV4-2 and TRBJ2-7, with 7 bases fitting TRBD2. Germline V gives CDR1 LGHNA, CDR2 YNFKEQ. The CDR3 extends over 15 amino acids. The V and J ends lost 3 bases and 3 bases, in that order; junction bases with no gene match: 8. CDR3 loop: CASSHSKAGYYEQYF. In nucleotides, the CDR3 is TGTGCCAGCAGCCACAGTAAAGCGGGGTACTACGAGCAGTACTTC.

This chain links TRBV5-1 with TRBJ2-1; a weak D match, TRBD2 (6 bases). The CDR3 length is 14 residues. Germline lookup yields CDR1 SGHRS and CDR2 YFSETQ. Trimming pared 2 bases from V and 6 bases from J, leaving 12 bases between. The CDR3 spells CASSFGGRTNEQFF. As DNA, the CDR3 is TGCGCCAGCAGCTTCGGGGGACGGACCAATGAGCAGTTCTTC.

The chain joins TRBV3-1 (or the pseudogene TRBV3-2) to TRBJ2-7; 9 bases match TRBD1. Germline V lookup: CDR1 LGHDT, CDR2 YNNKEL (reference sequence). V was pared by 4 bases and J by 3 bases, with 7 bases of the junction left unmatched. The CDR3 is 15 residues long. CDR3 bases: TGTGCCAGCAGCCCCGGGACAGGGAAACTCTACGAGCAGTACTTC. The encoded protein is CASSPGTGKLYEQYF.

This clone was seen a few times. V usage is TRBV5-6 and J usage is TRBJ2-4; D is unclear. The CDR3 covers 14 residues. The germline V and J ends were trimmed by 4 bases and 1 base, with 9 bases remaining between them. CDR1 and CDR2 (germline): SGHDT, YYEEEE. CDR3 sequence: CASSITQAKNIQYF. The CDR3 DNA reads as TGTGCCAGCAGCATAACCCAGGCCAAAAACATTCAGTACTTC.